This paragraph reports one T cell receptor (beta chain). Positive CCR7 selection of CD45RO-negative cells yielded the naive CD8 cells, and terminally differentiated effector memory CD45RA+ cells were excluded. This sample is part of a study of shared clonotypes between healthy human individuals. Data came from immunoSEQ multiplex PCR; TCRdb stores just in-frame clones and leaves some out. The sample lists 560,000 or so clones, approximately 96% occurring once. The CDR3 loop spans 13 amino acids. Germline assignment: CDR1 MDHEN and CDR2 SYDVKM. Trimming removed 6 bases from V and 6 bases from J, with 12 bases in between.

The specimen was naive CD8+ T cells sorted from blood. This receptor was obtained from a woman aged 25 to 39 in good health. The chain recombines TRBV28 with TRBJ2-1, with unresolved D. The CDR3 loop is CASSLVYSNEQFF. CDR3 DNA: TGTGCCAGCAGCCTCGTCTACTCCAATGAGCAGTTCTTC.